This paragraph reports one T cell receptor (beta chain). The target antigen is unknown. The CDR3 is made up of 15 amino acids. Unmatched junction bases numbered 9, after V lost 6 bases and J lost 0 bases. Germline-derived CDR1 and CDR2 are SQVTM and ANQGSEA. This sample was taken from a study of cytomegalovirus exposure and HLA in healthy donors. Overall study findings and caveats: Some highly shared sequence variants likely arose as a pipeline artifact. Later analysis identified several of the most significant clusters that appeared linked to common viral pathogens.

The PCR ran on 60 Vbeta and 13 Jbeta primers. Method: immunoSEQ multiplex PCR; TCRdb's copy keeps in-frame clones and lacks some. The sample has 150,000 or so clones; 60% to 85% are singletons. The chain recombines TRBV29-1 with TRBJ2-5; 8 positions agree with TRBD2. This receptor was taken from a man aged 35-49 years in good health and CMV-seropositive. The specimen was PBMCs. CDR3 sequence: CSVSRPAGDQETQYF. CDR3 DNA sequence: TGCAGCGTCTCCCGCCCAGCGGGGGACCAAGAGACCCAGTACTTC.